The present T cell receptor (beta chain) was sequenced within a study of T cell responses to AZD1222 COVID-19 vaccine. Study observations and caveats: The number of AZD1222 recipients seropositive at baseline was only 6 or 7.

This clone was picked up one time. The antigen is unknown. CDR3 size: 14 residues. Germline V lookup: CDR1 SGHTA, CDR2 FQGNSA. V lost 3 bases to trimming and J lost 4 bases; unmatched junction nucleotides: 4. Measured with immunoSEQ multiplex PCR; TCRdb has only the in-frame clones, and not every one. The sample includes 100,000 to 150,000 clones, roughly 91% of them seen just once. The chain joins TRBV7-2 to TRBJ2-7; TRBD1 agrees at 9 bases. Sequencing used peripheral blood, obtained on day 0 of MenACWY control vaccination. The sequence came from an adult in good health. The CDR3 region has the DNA TGTGCCAGCAGCTTGGGACAGGGACAGTACGAGCAGTACTTC. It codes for CASSLGQGQYEQYF.